These T cell receptor beta chains were read from a single sample in a study of cytomegalovirus exposure and HLA in healthy donors. Data came from immunoSEQ multiplex PCR; TCRdb stores just in-frame clones and leaves some out. The profile shows tens of thousands of clones, less than 10% of them singletons. What was sequenced was PBMCs. Source of these receptors: a man over 45 in good health and CMV-seronegative. CDR3s include the opening cysteine and the closing phenylalanine or tryptophan. A D gene is named only where the DNA matches it firmly. The listing skips clone size in some rows; elsewhere it reads once, few, many or a size class.

TGTGCCAGCAGTGAAAATCCCAGATATGGCTACACCTTC	CASSENPRYGYTF	NA	NA	TRBV6-1	TRBJ1-2
TGTGCCATCAGTGATAGGGAGAGCAGGGGAAGCAATCAGCCCCAGCATTTT	CAISDRESRGSNQPQHF	few	NA	TRBV10-3	TRBJ1-5
TGTGCCAGCTCCGGGACAGGGACCCACAATGAGCAGTTCTTC	CASSGTGTHNEQFF	few	TRBD1	TRBV27	TRBJ2-1
TGCGCCAGCAGCCCCATACTAGCGGGGGTGAGCACAGATACGCAGTATTTT	CASSPILAGVSTDTQYF	few	TRBD2	TRBV4-1	TRBJ2-3
TGTGCCAGCAGCCAAGATTTCGGGGATAGCAATCAGCCCCAGCATTTT	CASSQDFGDSNQPQHF	few	NA	TRBV4-2	TRBJ1-5
TGTGCCAGCAGCTCCCGGCGACTAGCGGGAGGGAGCTACAATGAGCAGTTCTTC	CASSSRRLAGGSYNEQFF	NA	TRBD2	TRBV7-2	TRBJ2-1
TGTGCCAGCAGTCCTATATACAATGAGCAGTTCTTC	CASSPIYNEQFF	NA	NA	TRBV6-6	TRBJ2-1
TGCGCCAGCAGAAAGTTCCGACGGACTAGCGGGAGATTAAAGGAGACCCAGTACTTC	CASRKFRRTSGRLKETQYF	few	TRBD2	TRBV4-3	TRBJ2-5
TGTGCCAGCAGCGTAAATGGGGGGACCTACGAGCAGTACTTC	CASSVNGGTYEQYF	NA	NA	TRBV9	TRBJ2-7
TGTGCCAGAAGGACAGAACTATTGCGCTACGAGCAGTACTTC	CARRTELLRYEQYF	few	NA	TRBV27	TRBJ2-7
TGTGCCAGCAGCGGGCGACTAGCGGGGCTCCAAGAGACCCAGTACTTC	CASSGRLAGLQETQYF	few	TRBD2	TRBV7-8	TRBJ2-5
TGTGCCATCAGTGATCGGCAGGGACACTACGAGCAGTACTTC	CAISDRQGHYEQYF	NA	NA	TRBV10-3	TRBJ2-7
TGTGCCAGCCTGACCAGGGGGCTTCCTTATAATTCACCCCTCCACTTT	CASLTRGLPYNSPLHF	NA	TRBD1	TRBV28	TRBJ1-6
TGTGCCAGCAGCCCGTCGACAGACTATGGCTACACCTTC	CASSPSTDYGYTF	few	NA	TRBV7-8	TRBJ1-2
TGTGCCAGCAGCTTGGTAATGAGGGAGGGGACTGAAGCTTTCTTT	CASSLVMREGTEAFF	NA	NA	TRBV5-4	TRBJ1-1
TGCGCCAGCAGCTTGTTGGGGGGGGACGGGAACACCGGGGAGCTGTTTTTT	CASSLLGGDGNTGELFF	few	TRBD2	TRBV5-1	TRBJ2-2
TGTGCCAGCACCCAAAAATATAGAGACGAGCAGTACTTC	CASTQKYRDEQYF	NA	NA	TRBV6-1	TRBJ2-7
TGCGCCAGCAGCTTGACAGGGGCTGGGGCCAACGTCCTGACTTTC	CASSLTGAGANVLTF	few	TRBD1	TRBV4-3	TRBJ2-6
TGCGCCAGCAGCCAAGTTAGTACTAGCTTCTACGAGCAGTACTTC	CASSQVSTSFYEQYF	NA	NA	TRBV4-3	TRBJ2-7
TGTGCCAGCAGTTTAATCCCGGGTCAAATCACCGGGGAGCTGTTTTTT	CASSLIPGQITGELFF	NA	NA	TRBV28	TRBJ2-2
TGTGCCAGCAGCGTAGGGACAGGGGGAAACACCATATATTTT	CASSVGTGGNTIYF	NA	TRBD1	TRBV9	TRBJ1-3
TGTGCCAGCAGGGAGCTAGCTACGACCGGGGAGCTGTTTTTT	CASRELATTGELFF	few	NA	TRBV2	TRBJ2-2
TGTGCCAGCAGCTCTAAGTCTAGCGGGGGGGCGACAGATACGCAGTATTTT	CASSSKSSGGATDTQYF	NA	TRBD2	TRBV5-4	TRBJ2-3
TGTGCCAGCAGGGAGGGTATTGGACTAGCGAGCTCCTACAATGAGCAGTTCTTC	CASREGIGLASSYNEQFF	NA	TRBD2	TRBV2	TRBJ2-1
TGTGCCAGCAGCGCGGGGGGCCCTAATAGCAATCAGCCCCAGCATTTT	CASSAGGPNSNQPQHF	NA	NA	TRBV9	TRBJ1-5
TGTGCCAGCAGTTTTCAGGGGCAGGGCTATGGCTACACCTTC	CASSFQGQGYGYTF	NA	NA	TRBV28	TRBJ1-2
TGTGCCAGCACCGACAGGATGAACACTGAAGCTTTCTTT	CASTDRMNTEAFF	NA	NA	TRBV27	TRBJ1-1
TGCGCCAGCAGCCAAGTCGAATTACCGGGACAGGGTTACTACGAGCAGTACTTC	CASSQVELPGQGYYEQYF	NA	TRBD1	TRBV4-1	TRBJ2-7
TGTGCCAGCAGCCCCGGGACAGGGACCCGTGGCTACACCTTC	CASSPGTGTRGYTF	NA	TRBD1	TRBV13	TRBJ1-2
TGTGCCAGCAGCCCCCGCTCCTATAATTCACCCCTCCACTTT	CASSPRSYNSPLHF	NA	NA	TRBV7-6	TRBJ1-6
TGTGCCAGCAGTGAGGGGGAGGGATGGGGGTCCCACTACAATGAGCAGTTCTTC	CASSEGEGWGSHYNEQFF	few	NA	TRBV27	TRBJ2-1
TGTGCCAGCAGCAAAGAGGCTAGCGGGAGGGATACGCAGTATTTT	CASSKEASGRDTQYF	few	NA	TRBV21-1	TRBJ2-3
TGTGCCAGCAGCCAGGACTGGGATTACAATGAGCAGTTCTTC	CASSQDWDYNEQFF	few	NA	TRBV6-6	TRBJ2-1
TGTGCCAGCAGGTTTCAAATGACGGGCACTGAAGCTTTCTTT	CASRFQMTGTEAFF	few	NA	TRBV7-3	TRBJ1-1
TGTGCCAGCTCACCAGGCACGGGGAGCTCCTACGAGCAGTACTTC	CASSPGTGSSYEQYF	few	NA	TRBV18	TRBJ2-7
TGCGCCAGCAGCCAAGTACCGGGGCAGGGGGCGCGTCCCCATGGCTACACCTTC	CASSQVPGQGARPHGYTF	NA	TRBD1	TRBV4-1	TRBJ1-2
TGTGCCATCAGTGAGGGACAGGGGAACTATGGCTACACCTTC	CAISEGQGNYGYTF	few	TRBD1	TRBV10-3	TRBJ1-2
TGTGCCAGCAGCCCGGAGTCTGGCACAGATACGCAGTATTTT	CASSPESGTDTQYF	NA	NA	TRBV5-6	TRBJ2-3
TGCGCCAGCAGCCAAGTTTGGGGGAGGCCCGGGGAGCTGTTTTTT	CASSQVWGRPGELFF	NA	NA	TRBV4-1	TRBJ2-2
TGCGCCAGCAGCCAGGGAGTAGCGGCGTACCAAGAGACCCAGTACTTC	CASSQGVAAYQETQYF	once	NA	TRBV4-1	TRBJ2-5
TGTGCCAGCAGTTATGAAGGGGGTGGTATTCAGTACTTC	CASSYEGGGIQYF	few	NA	TRBV11-2	TRBJ2-4